Shown below are 20 T cell receptor beta chains from a single sample sequenced in a study of siplizumab effects on memory and regulatory T cells. Assay: immunoSEQ multiplex PCR; the TCRdb copy retains only in-frame clones and omits some. In the table there are 50,000 or so clones, about 97% of which are singletons. Source material: naive CD4+ T cells sorted from blood. These receptors all stem from a human donor in good health.

In nucleotides, the CDR3 is TGCGCCAGCAGCTTGGACACAGGGCCGGGGAGTGAAAAACTGTTTTTT. This gives the protein CASSLDTGPGSEKLFF. The chain carries TRBV5-1 and TRBJ1-4; a weak D match, TRBD1 (6 bases). From germline, CDR1 is SGHRS and CDR2 YFSETQ. Trimming took off 0 bases at V and 7 bases at J, with 16 bases between the two ends. This CDR3 contains 16 residues.

CDR3 nucleotide sequence: TGTGCCAGCTCACCACAGGACAGGGAGATTACCGGGGAGCTGTTTTTT. Translating it yields CASSPQDREITGELFF. The chain links TRBV18 to TRBJ2-2; 8 bases match TRBD1. The CDR3 has 16 residues. Germline loops: CDR1 KGHSH, CDR2 LQKENI. V shed 1 base, J shed 5 bases, and the junction held 6 bases outside the gene matches.

The chain combines TRBV6-5 with TRBJ2-5; D might be TRBD1 or TRBD2, each matching 5 bases. Germline values: CDR1 MNHEY, CDR2 SVGAGI. The CDR3 has 14 amino acids. Trimming took off 6 bases at V and 5 bases at J, with 16 bases between the two ends. Written as DNA, the CDR3 is TGTGCCAGCAGGTTCAGGGCACCGGGGGAGACCCAGTACTTC. This codes for CASRFRAPGETQYF.

The CDR3 reads CASSRRGGNQPQHF. CDR3 in DNA: TGCGCCAGCAGCCGTAGGGGGGGCAATCAGCCCCAGCATTTT. V usage is TRBV5-1 and J usage is TRBJ1-5; D may be TRBD1 (6 bases). The CDR3 contains 14 residues. Trimming took 4 bases from V and 2 from J, leaving 10 bases between them. Germline V gene data show CDR1 as SGHRS and CDR2 as YFSETQ. Looking up the rest from reference TRBV5-1 and TRBJ1-5 gives the full variable domain: KAGVTQTPRYLIKTRGQQVTLSCSPISGHRSVSWYQQTPGQGLQFLFEYFSETQRNKGNFPGRFSGRQFSNSRSEMNVSTLELGDSALYLCASSRRGGNQPQHFGDGTRLSIL.

This chain connects TRBV27 to TRBJ2-7; D tentatively reads TRBD1 or TRBD2 (5 bases each). The germline V gene encodes CDR1 MNHEY and CDR2 SMNVEV (reference sequence). This CDR3 contains 15 residues. V was trimmed by 9 bases and J by 2 bases, leaving 20 bases between them. CDR3 DNA: TGTGCCAGACCTCCGGGACCCAGGGCCACCTACGAGCAGTACTTC. It specifies CARPPGPRATYEQYF.

V usage is TRBV2 and J usage is TRBJ2-5, with a tentative D call TRBD2 (5 bases). V gave up 10 bases and J gave up 4 bases, with 19 bases separating them. The germline gives CDR1 SNHLY, CDR2 FYNNEI. This CDR3 region has 14 residues. This CDR3 reads CAIKVELALETQYF. Written as DNA, the CDR3 is TGTGCCATCAAAGTTGAGCTAGCTTTAGAGACCCAGTACTTC.

CDR3: CASRFDPQGNTEAFF. CDR3 DNA: TGTGCCAGCAGATTCGACCCACAGGGTAATACTGAAGCTTTCTTT. V gene TRBV5-4 combines with J gene TRBJ1-1; D may be TRBD1 (6 bases). The CDR3 contains 15 residues. The V end lost 5 bases, the J end lost 5 bases, and 19 bases lay between the germline ends. CDR1 and CDR2 from the germline V gene are SGHNT and YYREEE (reference sequence).

The chain joins TRBV6-5 to TRBJ2-5; D tentatively fits TRBD1 or TRBD2 (5 bases each). The germline gives CDR1 MNHEY, CDR2 SVGAGI. CDR3 length: 15 amino acids. Trimming took off 0 bases at V and 5 bases at J, with 13 bases between the two ends. CDR3 amino acids: CASSYSGVRSETQYF. CDR3 nucleotides: TGTGCCAGCAGTTACTCGGGGGTCAGATCGGAGACCCAGTACTTC.

The chain recombines TRBV4-3 with TRBJ2-1; 7 bases are shared with TRBD2. CDR1 and CDR2 from the germline V gene are LGHNA and YSLEER. The CDR3 is 13 residues long. J gave up 7 bases and V 8 bases, and 8 bases lay outside the gene matches. The CDR3 nucleotides are TGCGCCAGCGGGCCAATGGGGGGGAATGAGCAGTTCTTC. This codes for CASGPMGGNEQFF.

This clone was recorded once. The chain combines TRBV11-3 with TRBJ2-7, with 9 bases identical to TRBD1. Germline lookup yields CDR1 SGHNT and CDR2 YENEEA. The J segment lost 0 bases and the V segment lost 4 bases, leaving 13 bases of the junction unmatched. The CDR3 spans 18 residues. In DNA form, the CDR3 reads TGTGCCAGCAGCTCTAGACCCGGGACAGGGAGGAGCTCCTACGAGCAGTACTTC. It is translated as CASSSRPGTGRSSYEQYF.

The chain uses TRBV18 and TRBJ2-2; 7 bases match TRBD2. This CDR3 spans 15 amino acids. Germline trimming cut 1 base from V and 4 bases from J; bases unmatched to any gene: 3. Looked up from germline, CDR1 is KGHSH and CDR2 is LQKENI. This chain's CDR3 is CASSPREGFTGELFF. In DNA form, the CDR3 reads TGTGCCAGCTCACCACGGGAGGGCTTCACCGGGGAGCTGTTTTTT.

V is TRBV27 and J is TRBJ1-6; D is possibly TRBD1 (6 bases). The CDR3 sequence is 15 residues long. Trimming left V 5 bases short and J 6 bases short, with 14 bases between. Germline V gene lookup returns CDR1 MNHEY and CDR2 SMNVEV (reference sequence). The CDR3, as DNA: TGTGCCAGCAGTGTCGGACAGACTTTTAATTCACCCCTCCACTTT. Residues: CASSVGQTFNSPLHF.

This clone has just a few counts. This chain links TRBV18 with TRBJ1-1; unclear D gene. The CDR3 length is 13 residues. V lost 1 base to trimming and J lost 1 base, with 4 bases between them. Germline V lookup: CDR1 KGHSH, CDR2 LQKENI. DNA of the CDR3: TGTGCCAGCTCACCACAGAAGAACACTGAAGCTTTCTTT. The encoded protein is CASSPQKNTEAFF.

CDR3 sequence (DNA): TGTGCCAGTAGTATATCCCTCAGCTACACCGGGGAGCTGTTTTTT. It encodes CASSISLSYTGELFF. The chain is built from TRBV19 and TRBJ2-2, with D hard to call. This CDR3 spans 15 amino acids. Trimming took off 2 bases at V and 3 bases at J, with 10 bases between the two ends. Germline loops: CDR1 LNHDA, CDR2 SQIVND (reference sequence).

V is TRBV29-1 and J is TRBJ2-1; 8 bases align to TRBD1. Per the germline V gene, CDR1 is SQVTM and CDR2 is ANQGSEA. With 6 bases clipped from V and 1 base from J, the junction kept 11 bases outside the gene matches. This CDR3 region has 16 residues. Here the CDR3 reads CSVETRGLGSYNEQFF. The CDR3, as DNA: TGCAGCGTCGAAACCAGGGGGCTGGGGTCCTACAATGAGCAGTTCTTC.

This chain's CDR3 is CASSYSGTSQETQYF. For the CDR3, the DNA is TGTGCCAGCAGTTACTCTGGGACATCCCAAGAGACCCAGTACTTC. The chain combines TRBV6-6 with TRBJ2-5; tentative D call: TRBD1 (6 bases). The germline gives CDR1 MNHNY, CDR2 SVGAGI (reference sequence). Trimming left V 0 bases short and J 1 base short, with 9 bases between. This CDR3 region has 15 residues.

This chain joins TRBV5-4 and TRBJ2-2, with 11 bases matching TRBD2. Trimming removed 4 bases from V and 4 bases from J; junction bases left unmatched: 6. Germline CDR1 reads SGHNT; CDR2 reads YYREEE (reference sequence). CDR3 length: 16 residues. CDR3 amino acids: CASSISGTSGTGELFF. CDR3 DNA: TGTGCCAGCAGCATCTCCGGGACTAGCGGCACCGGGGAGCTGTTTTTT.

The table lists this clone with a count of one. V usage is TRBV4-1 and J usage is TRBJ1-5, with D perhaps matching TRBD1 (5 bases). The CDR3 extends over 17 amino acids. The germline V gene has CDR1 MGHRA and CDR2 YSYEKL. Trimming removed 0 bases at V and 2 bases at J, with 14 bases between. CDR3 DNA sequence: TGCGCCAGCAGCCAAGATGGGGGGTGGATGGGCAATCAGCCCCAGCATTTT. As protein: CASSQDGGWMGNQPQHF.

The gene calls are TRBV19 and TRBJ2-7, with TRBD2 identical over 10 bases. V shed 9 bases and J 2 bases; nucleotides not matched to a gene: 4. This CDR3 is 13 amino acids long. CDR1 and CDR2 from the germline V gene are LNHDA and SQIVND (reference sequence). CDR3 amino acids: CARGTSATYEQYF. For the CDR3, the DNA is TGTGCCAGAGGGACTAGCGCCACCTACGAGCAGTACTTC.

This chain uses TRBV11-2 with TRBJ2-5, with D perhaps matching TRBD1 (5 bases). Germline V CDR1 and CDR2: SGHAT, FQNNGV. Trimming cost V 4 bases and J 2 bases, with 14 bases left between them. The CDR3 runs to 15 residues. For the CDR3, the DNA is TGTGCCAGCAGCTCTTGGACACCAGGGCAAGAGACCCAGTACTTC. Protein: CASSSWTPGQETQYF.